A single sample is the source of the 18 T cell receptor beta chains below, sequenced in a study of OX40 agonist ivuxolimab in advanced cancers. Assay used: immunoSEQ multiplex PCR; TCRdb lists only in-frame clones, some missing. The data show about 10,000 clones, over 65% seen once. The sequenced sample was CD4+ or CD8+ T cells sorted from blood, obtained in a trial of the OX40 agonist ivuxolimab. The receptor source for this set is an adult with an advanced solid tumor such as melanoma, head and neck, liver or kidney cancer.

This clone was observed once. The gene calls are TRBV7-8 and TRBJ2-1; 10 nucleotides align to TRBD1. Trimming took 5 bases from V and 8 from J; bases not matched to a gene: 6. The CDR3 extends over 14 amino acids. CDR1 and CDR2 from the germline V gene are SGHVS and FQNEAQ. The CDR3 region is CASSDRGRTDEQFF. As DNA, the CDR3 is TGTGCCAGCAGCGACAGGGGGCGCACCGATGAGCAGTTCTTC.

The gene calls are TRBV28 and TRBJ2-7; TRBD1 matches 9 bases. CDR1 and CDR2 from the germline V gene are MDHEN and SYDVKM. Trimming took 6 bases from V and 1 from J; bases not matched to a gene: 4. The CDR3 contains 14 residues. CDR3 residues: CASRKQGASYEQYF. As DNA, the CDR3 is TGTGCCAGCAGAAAACAGGGGGCTTCCTACGAGCAGTACTTC. The full variable domain, its missing parts supplied by reference TRBV28 and TRBJ2-7, is DVKVTQSSRYLVKRTGEKVFLECVQDMDHENMFWYRQDPGLGLRLIYFSYDVKMKEKGDIPEGYSVSREKKERFSLILESASTNQTSMYLCASRKQGASYEQYFGPGTRLTVT.

V and J are TRBV5-1 and TRBJ1-6; 7 positions match TRBD1. V lost 0 bases to trimming and J lost 6 bases; unmatched junction nucleotides: 9. Germline lookup yields CDR1 SGHRS and CDR2 YFSETQ. The CDR3 runs to 17 residues. The CDR3 sequence is CASSLAQGGGGNSPLHF. Written as DNA, the CDR3 is TGCGCCAGCAGCTTGGCACAAGGAGGGGGCGGTAATTCACCCCTCCACTTT.

The V call is TRBV19, the J call TRBJ2-1; TRBD2 agrees at 12 bases. After removal of 9 bases from V and 4 bases from J, the junction contained 4 bases not matched to a gene. CDR1 is LNHDA, CDR2 SQIVND, per germline (reference sequence). CDR3 length: 14 amino acids. The CDR3 is CASSLAGGYNEQFF. Written as DNA, the CDR3 is TGTGCCAGCTCCCTAGCGGGAGGGTACAATGAGCAGTTCTTC. The entire variable domain, with the rest obtained from reference TRBV19 and TRBJ2-1, is as follows: DGGITQSPKYLFRKEGQNVTLSCEQNLNHDAMYWYRQDPGQGLRLIYYSQIVNDFQKGDIAEGYSVSREKKESFPLTVTSAQKNPTAFYLCASSLAGGYNEQFFGPGTRLTVL.

The V call is TRBV5-6, the J call TRBJ2-5, with 12 bases fitting TRBD2. The CDR3 loop spans 16 amino acids. Unmatched junction bases numbered 7, after V lost 0 bases and J lost 7 bases. CDR1 is SGHDT and CDR2 is YYEEEE in the germline V gene. The CDR3 loop is CASSLETSGRSGTQYF. The CDR3 DNA is TGTGCCAGCAGCTTGGAAACTAGCGGGAGGTCGGGGACCCAGTACTTC. Variable domain in full (rest from reference TRBV5-6 and TRBJ2-5): DAGVTQSPTHLIKTRGQQVTLRCSPKSGHDTVSWYQQALGQGPQFIFQYYEEEERQRGNFPDRFSGHQFPNYSSELNVNALLLGDSALYLCASSLETSGRSGTQYFGPGTRLLVL.

J is TRBJ1-1 and V is TRBV29-1, with 7 bases identical to TRBD1. V shed 7 bases and J 1 base; nucleotides not matched to a gene: 6. This CDR3 contains 13 residues. Germline V CDR1 and CDR2: SQVTM, ANQGSEA. This CDR3 reads CSGLRDRNTEAFF. Written as DNA, the CDR3 is TGCAGCGGCCTCCGGGACAGGAACACTGAAGCTTTCTTT.

This clone occurred a few times. V usage is TRBV6-5 and J usage is TRBJ2-5; TRBD1 matches at 8 bases. Germline V gene lookup returns CDR1 MNHEY and CDR2 SVGAGI. Germline trimming cut 7 bases from V and 2 bases from J; bases unmatched to any gene: 6. CDR3 length equals 14 residues. CDR3 nucleotides: TGTGCCAGCAACCCAACAGGGGGTCAAGAGACCCAGTACTTC. Translation gives CASNPTGGQETQYF.

The count of this clone is one. The rearrangement joins TRBV9 to TRBJ2-1, with D perhaps matching TRBD2 (6 bases). V lost 2 bases and J lost 3, with 12 bases in between. This CDR3 spans 15 amino acids. Germline values: CDR1 SGDLS, CDR2 YYNGEE. CDR3 bases: TGTGCCAGCAGCGTTGGTGGGGGGTACTACAATGAGCAGTTCTTC. Amino acid sequence: CASSVGGGYYNEQFF. The variable domain in full, with the rest retrieved from reference TRBV9 and TRBJ2-1, is DSGVTQTPKHLITATGQRVTLRCSPRSGDLSVYWYQQSLDQGLQFLIQYYNGEERAKGNILERFSAQQFPDLHSELNLSSLELGDSALYFCASSVGGGYYNEQFFGPGTRLTVL.

The chain joins TRBV5-6 to TRBJ2-1, with D possibly TRBD2 on 5 matching bases. Germline V gene lookup returns CDR1 SGHDT and CDR2 YYEEEE. The V end lost 5 bases, the J end lost 1 base, and 10 bases lay between the germline ends. This CDR3 is built from 14 residues. DNA for the CDR3: TGTGCCAGCAGTTTTGGACTTTCCTACAATGAGCAGTTCTTC. Its translation is CASSFGLSYNEQFF.

This clone has a single count. The V call is TRBV5-4, the J call TRBJ2-7; TRBD2 matches at 7 bases. Germline lookup yields CDR1 SGHNT and CDR2 YYREEE (reference sequence). The CDR3 runs to 13 residues. J was trimmed by 3 bases and V by 3 bases; bases with no gene match: 3. CDR3 DNA: TGTGCCAGCAGCTCCGGGAGGCTCTACGAGCAGTACTTC. Translation gives CASSSGRLYEQYF.

This clone has more than one count but fewer than ten. The chain joins TRBV10-1 to TRBJ1-1; tentative D call: TRBD1 (5 bases). V dropped 7 bases and J dropped 3 bases, with 12 bases sitting between them. The CDR3 is 13 residues long. Germline lookup yields CDR1 WNHNN and CDR2 SYGVQD (reference sequence). The CDR3 DNA reads as TGCGCCAGCATTCCCTTACAGGACACTGAAGCTTTCTTT. Amino acid sequence: CASIPLQDTEAFF.

The V and J genes are TRBV6-1 and TRBJ2-7; D could derive from TRBD1 or TRBD2 (5 bases each). CDR1 and CDR2 from the germline V gene are MNHNS and SASEGT. Trimming pared 6 bases from V and 7 bases from J, leaving 16 bases between. The CDR3 is 13 amino acids. The CDR3 DNA reads TGTGCCAGCAGCGGGACGGACCAAGGGGAGCAGTACTTC. This translates into CASSGTDQGEQYF.

This clone was counted once. The CDR3 DNA reads as TGTGCCAGCATGACCCTTTCGGCTAGCGGGAGGGGCGCCGGGGAGCTGTTTTTT. The encoded protein is CASMTLSASGRGAGELFF. The rearrangement links TRBV28 to TRBJ2-2; 12 positions match TRBD2. Germline V lookup: CDR1 MDHEN, CDR2 SYDVKM. CDR3 length equals 18 residues. V lost 7 bases, J lost 6 bases, and 15 bases stayed unmatched.

The chain joins TRBV6-4 to TRBJ2-3; the match to TRBD2 covers 9 bases. This CDR3 has 15 residues. Germline trimming cut 6 bases from V and 5 bases from J; bases unmatched to any gene: 9. Looked up from germline, CDR1 is MRHNA and CDR2 is SNTAGT. The CDR3 DNA sequence: TGTGCCAGCAGCGTGGTAGCGGGAGAGGGAGATACGCAGTATTTT. Its translation: CASSVVAGEGDTQYF.

The V and J genes are TRBV30 and TRBJ2-7, with D uncertain. Per germline, CDR1 GTSNPN and CDR2 SVGIG (reference sequence). The CDR3 totals 12 residues. Deletions cut 2 bases from V and 3 bases from J, with 8 bases between. CDR3 region: CAWSYADYEQYF. CDR3 bases: TGTGCCTGGAGTTACGCAGACTACGAGCAGTACTTC.

The chain couples TRBV6-1 to TRBJ1-2, with D possibly being TRBD1 (5 bases). Trimming cost V 3 bases and J 8 bases, with 13 bases left between them. Germline CDR1 is MNHNS and CDR2 is SASEGT. CDR3 length: 13 residues. This CDR3 is CASSEGGVLGYTF. The DNA for the CDR3 is TGTGCCAGCAGTGAGGGGGGGGTCTTGGGCTACACCTTC.

In nucleotides, the CDR3 is TGCGCCAGCAGCCAAGGGAGCGTCTACAATGAGCAGTTCTTC. It specifies CASSQGSVYNEQFF. The V and J genes are TRBV4-1 and TRBJ2-1; D not resolved. Germline CDR1 is MGHRA and CDR2 is YSYEKL. Trimming removed 1 base at V and 3 bases at J, with 7 bases between. The CDR3 has 14 residues.

The J gene is TRBJ2-3, the V gene TRBV7-8, with D tentatively TRBD2 (6 bases). The germline V gene has CDR1 SGHVS and CDR2 FQNEAQ. With 2 bases removed from V and 4 bases from J, the gap between germline ends came to 13 bases. The CDR3 contains 15 residues. The CDR3, as DNA: TGTGCCAGCAGCTTACGCCTCGGGAGTGCAGATACGCAGTATTTT. It codes for CASSLRLGSADTQYF.